A single sample is the source of the 31 T cell receptor beta chains below, sequenced in a study of blood T cell repertoires in COVID-19. Sequenced by immunoSEQ multiplex PCR; TCRdb stores in-frame clones only, minus some. The repertoire has approximately 300,000 clones, 80% to 90% of them found once; the top ten carry 1%. Sequencing input: peripheral blood. The receptor source for this set is a man aged 45 to 65 with active or convalescent COVID-19.

The gene calls are TRBV15 and TRBJ1-1, with TRBD1 matching 7 bases. From germline, CDR1 is LNHNV and CDR2 YYDKDF (reference sequence). This CDR3 has 15 amino acids. Germline trimming cut 3 bases from V and 3 bases from J; bases unmatched to any gene: 7. CDR3 sequence (DNA): TGTGCCACCAGCAGGCCCCCGGGACAGTACACTGAAGCTTTCTTT. It yields the protein CATSRPPGQYTEAFF.

This clone was counted once. The genes are TRBV4-1 and TRBJ1-5; 7 nucleotides agree with TRBD1. V trimming: 4 bases; J trimming: 3 bases; junction bases outside the gene matches: 9. CDR3 length equals 16 residues. Germline V gene data show CDR1 as MGHRA and CDR2 as YSYEKL. This CDR3 is CASSPMNRGNNQPQHF. CDR3 DNA: TGCGCCAGCAGCCCTATGAACAGGGGAAACAATCAGCCCCAGCATTTT.

The J gene is TRBJ1-6, the V gene TRBV4-1; D may be TRBD1 (5 bases). The germline CDR1 and CDR2 sequences are MGHRA and YSYEKL. The CDR3 has 15 amino acids. V was trimmed by 8 bases and J by 5 bases, leaving 16 bases between them. DNA for the CDR3: TGCGCCAGCCGCCTCTCAGGGATTAATAATTCACCCCTCCACTTT. Residues: CASRLSGINNSPLHF.

This rearrangement joins TRBV27 to TRBJ2-2, with 12 bases that match TRBD2. Trimming took 2 bases from V and 4 from J; bases not matched to a gene: 2. CDR1 MNHEY and CDR2 SMNVEV come from the germline V gene (reference sequence). This CDR3 has 16 residues. In nucleotides, the CDR3 is TGTGCCAGCAGTTTAACTAGCGGGGGGTTCACCGGGGAGCTGTTTTTT. Protein sequence: CASSLTSGGFTGELFF.

This clone showed up just once. This chain joins TRBV6-5 and TRBJ2-7; 10 bases are shared with TRBD1. The CDR3 runs 15 residues. With V trimmed by 6 bases and J by 2 bases, 7 bases remained unmatched. Germline CDR1 MNHEY, CDR2 SVGAGI. CDR3 DNA sequence: TGTGCCAGCAGCCTAGGGACAGGGGAGGCCTACGAGCAGTACTTC. It encodes CASSLGTGEAYEQYF.

This chain links TRBV7-2 with TRBJ1-4, with 7 positions matching TRBD1. V shed 3 bases and J 0 bases; nucleotides not matched to a gene: 10. CDR3 length: 18 residues. Germline CDR1 SGHTA, CDR2 FQGNSA. The CDR3 is CASSLLGGQGATNEKLFF. The CDR3 nucleotides read TGTGCCAGCAGCTTGCTGGGGGGTCAGGGGGCAACTAATGAAAAACTGTTTTTT. The variable domain in full, completed from reference TRBV7-2 and TRBJ1-4, reads GAGVSQSPSNKVTEKGKDVELRCDPISGHTALYWYRQSLGQGLEFLIYFQGNSAPDKSGLPSDRFSAERTGGSVSTLTIQRTQQEDSAVYLCASSLLGGQGATNEKLFFGSGTQLSVL.

The chain uses TRBV5-1 and TRBJ1-2; possibly TRBD1 for D (5 bases). The CDR3 extends over 16 amino acids. Germline V gene lookup returns CDR1 SGHRS and CDR2 YFSETQ. V shed 4 bases and J shed 0 bases, with 16 bases lying between them. CDR3 residues: CASSPGRQTSNYGYTF. The CDR3 DNA reads as TGCGCCAGCAGCCCAGGGAGGCAGACCTCTAACTATGGCTACACCTTC.

A single count supports this clone. The chain is built from TRBV5-1 and TRBJ1-1; D is unresolved. Germline CDR1 SGHRS, CDR2 YFSETQ. V lost 0 bases and J lost 5, with 8 bases in between. The CDR3 totals 13 residues. The chain's CDR3 is CASSLDPETEAFF. The CDR3 region has the DNA TGCGCCAGCAGCTTGGACCCGGAGACTGAAGCTTTCTTT.

This chain links TRBV11-2 with TRBJ2-7; 9 nucleotides align to TRBD2. The germline V gene encodes CDR1 SGHAT and CDR2 FQNNGV. The CDR3 loop spans 16 amino acids. The J segment lost 6 bases and the V segment lost 6 bases, leaving 15 bases of the junction unmatched. CDR3 residues: CASRRLAGERGSEQYF. The CDR3 region has the DNA TGTGCCAGCAGGAGATTAGCGGGGGAGAGGGGAAGCGAGCAGTACTTC.

The chain uses TRBV2 and TRBJ2-7; TRBD1 matches 7 bases. CDR1 and CDR2 (germline): SNHLY, FYNNEI. V shed 2 bases and J 4 bases; nucleotides not matched to a gene: 5. The CDR3 is made up of 14 amino acids. The CDR3 spells CASSEKTGRYEQYF. DNA for the CDR3: TGTGCCAGCAGTGAAAAGACAGGGCGTTACGAGCAGTACTTC.

The chain uses TRBV18 and TRBJ1-2; D gene ambiguous. Trimming took 0 bases from V and 13 from J, leaving 12 bases between them. The CDR3 spans 12 residues. The germline V gene has CDR1 KGHSH and CDR2 LQKENI. The DNA for the CDR3 is TGTGCCAGCTCACCACCGTCAATCTGGCTCACCTTC. Its translation is CASSPPSIWLTF.

V gene TRBV6-4 combines with J gene TRBJ2-2, with D unresolved. This CDR3 comprises 13 residues. V was trimmed by 2 bases and J by 4 bases, leaving 5 bases between them. CDR1 is MRHNA, CDR2 SNTAGT, per germline. CDR3 in amino acids: CASSDQVTGELFF. CDR3 in DNA: TGTGCCAGCAGTGACCAGGTCACCGGGGAGCTGTTTTTT.

J is TRBJ2-3 and V is TRBV6-1; 9 bases line up with TRBD1. The CDR3 is 19 residues long. Germline CDR1 is MNHNS and CDR2 is SASEGT. J lost 3 bases, V lost 1 base, and 14 bases had no gene match. As DNA, the CDR3 is TGTGCCAGCAGTGAAGGGTATAAGGCAGACAGGGGGGGAACAGATACGCAGTATTTT. The encoded protein is CASSEGYKADRGGTDTQYF.

The V and J genes are TRBV6-5 and TRBJ2-7; 8 bases are shared with TRBD1. Trimming removed 6 bases from V and 3 bases from J; junction bases left unmatched: 7. Germline-derived CDR1 and CDR2 are MNHEY and SVGAGI. This CDR3 has 14 residues. The CDR3 region is CASRPGQAFYEQYF. CDR3 bases: TGTGCCAGCAGACCGGGACAGGCCTTCTACGAGCAGTACTTC.

The chain has TRBV21-1 and TRBJ2-7; the table names TRBD1, a call not compared with the DNA. TRBV21-1 is designated a pseudogene. This CDR3 has 17 amino acids. The CDR3 nucleotides read TGTGCCAGCAGCACCGTGCTCATGGACATTATCCCCTACGAGCAGTACTTC. Protein sequence: CASSTVLMDIIPYEQYF.

This clone was seen just once. This chain connects TRBV5-1 to TRBJ2-7; 7 bases match TRBD2. The CDR3 runs to 17 residues. Unmatched junction bases numbered 18, after V lost 2 bases and J lost 7 bases. CDR1 is SGHRS, CDR2 YFSETQ, per germline. The CDR3 nucleotides read TGCGCCAGCAGCTTAACCCCTCCACGGGGAGGAGCGGGGGAGCAGTACTTC. Its translation is CASSLTPPRGGAGEQYF.

The genes are TRBV5-1 and TRBJ1-2; 8 positions match TRBD1. CDR1 is SGHRS and CDR2 is YFSETQ in the germline V gene. The CDR3 covers 13 residues. The junction had 3 bases not matched to a gene; V was cut back by 4 bases and J by 4 bases. The CDR3 protein is CASSPGTGYGYTF. CDR3 coding DNA: TGCGCCAGCAGCCCCGGGACAGGCTATGGCTACACCTTC.

The chain has TRBV18 and TRBJ1-1, with D unclear. V was cut by 4 bases and J by 6 bases, with 9 bases left in between. Germline loops: CDR1 KGHSH, CDR2 LQKENI. The CDR3 spans 12 residues. The CDR3 reads CASSQFLSEAFF. Written as DNA, the CDR3 is TGTGCCAGCTCACAATTCTTATCTGAAGCTTTCTTT.

The chain has TRBV18 and TRBJ1-1; D gene unclear. In germline, CDR1 is KGHSH, CDR2 LQKENI. Deletions cut 10 bases from V and 1 base from J, with 13 bases between. CDR3 size: 13 residues. Here the CDR3 DNA reads TGTGCCACCTCCGAAGCGGGGAACACTGAAGCTTTCTTT. Amino acids: CATSEAGNTEAFF.

The chain couples TRBV5-1 to TRBJ1-4, with D unresolved. The V end was cut by 4 bases, the J end by 8 bases, with 12 bases between. The CDR3 consists of 13 residues. Looked up from germline, CDR1 is SGHRS and CDR2 is YFSETQ. CDR3 sequence reads: CASSPKPGEKLFF. CDR3 in DNA: TGCGCCAGCAGCCCTAAGCCGGGGGAAAAACTGTTTTTT.

The chain links TRBV21-1 to TRBJ1-2; the table gives TRBD1 as D, unverified against the DNA. TRBV21-1 has pseudogene status. CDR3 length: 17 residues. Here the CDR3 reads CASSSGDTGAGNYGYTF. The CDR3 region has the DNA TGTGCCAGCAGCTCCGGCGACACAGGGGCAGGGAACTATGGCTACACCTTC.

This rearrangement joins TRBV30 to TRBJ1-2, with TRBD1 matching over 7 bases. The CDR3 has 12 residues. After removal of 2 bases from V and 8 bases from J, the junction contained 5 bases not matched to a gene. Germline values: CDR1 GTSNPN, CDR2 SVGIG (reference sequence). The CDR3 sequence: CAWSTGAGGYTF. In nucleotides, the CDR3 is TGTGCCTGGAGTACAGGGGCTGGGGGCTACACCTTC.

This chain connects TRBV3-1 (or the pseudogene TRBV3-2) to TRBJ1-1; 9 nucleotides agree with TRBD1. V trimming: 3 bases; J trimming: 1 base; junction bases outside the gene matches: 18. CDR1 is LGHDT, CDR2 YNNKEL, per germline (reference sequence). The CDR3 length is 20 residues. Here the CDR3 DNA reads TGTGCCAGCAGCCATGGCCGGGACAGGGCTTCCCTAAGGGGGAACACTGAAGCTTTCTTT. Its translation: CASSHGRDRASLRGNTEAFF.

This clone showed up just a few times. The V gene is TRBV9, the J gene TRBJ1-6; D perhaps matches TRBD1 (6 bases). Per the germline V gene, CDR1 is SGDLS and CDR2 is YYNGEE. Trimming pared 3 bases from V and 2 bases from J, leaving 18 bases between. The CDR3 is 18 residues long. CDR3: CASSAKTGTPTYNSPLHF. In DNA form, the CDR3 reads TGTGCCAGCAGCGCCAAAACCGGGACACCGACCTATAATTCACCCCTCCACTTT. Filled out from reference TRBV9 and TRBJ1-6, the complete variable domain reads DSGVTQTPKHLITATGQRVTLRCSPRSGDLSVYWYQQSLDQGLQFLIQYYNGEERAKGNILERFSAQQFPDLHSELNLSSLELGDSALYFCASSAKTGTPTYNSPLHFGNGTRLTVT.

The rearrangement uses TRBV9 and TRBJ2-1, with 9 positions matching TRBD1. This CDR3 has 13 amino acids. J lost 9 bases, V lost 3 bases, and 4 bases had no gene match. The germline V gene encodes CDR1 SGDLS and CDR2 YYNGEE. This CDR3 reads CASSGTGAREQFF. DNA of the CDR3: TGTGCCAGCAGCGGGACAGGGGCGCGTGAGCAGTTCTTC.

A few counts support this clone. The rearrangement uses TRBV30 and TRBJ1-2, with 7 positions matching TRBD1. Germline V gene lookup returns CDR1 GTSNPN and CDR2 SVGIG (reference sequence). V lost 2 bases to trimming and J lost 7 bases; unmatched junction nucleotides: 7. The CDR3 consists of 13 residues. In DNA form, the CDR3 reads TGTGCCTGGAGTATACTTGGACAGGCTGGCTACACCTTC. It is translated as CAWSILGQAGYTF.

This chain joins TRBV19 and TRBJ1-2; 7 nucleotides line up with TRBD1. This CDR3 region has 12 residues. CDR1 LNHDA and CDR2 SQIVND come from the germline V gene (reference sequence). J lost 8 bases, V lost 5 bases, and 5 bases had no gene match. Here the CDR3 reads CASSDREEGYTF. In DNA form, the CDR3 reads TGTGCCAGTAGTGACAGGGAGGAAGGCTACACCTTC.

This clone came up a few times. The chain recombines TRBV2 with TRBJ1-1; 7 nucleotides agree with TRBD1. J lost 5 bases, V lost 7 bases, and 7 bases had no gene match. This CDR3 spans 13 amino acids. Germline V gives CDR1 SNHLY, CDR2 FYNNEI. The DNA of the CDR3 is TGTGCCAGCAATAACAGGGGCAGGACTGAAGCTTTCTTT. Its protein is CASNNRGRTEAFF.

This rearrangement joins TRBV12-3 or TRBV12-4 to TRBJ1-4; D gene ambiguous. The ends were cut back, 3 bases at V and 5 bases at J, with 7 bases in the middle. The CDR3 spans 13 residues. CDR3 amino acids: CASSFGSNEKLFF. The CDR3 DNA is TGTGCCAGCAGTTTTGGCTCCAATGAAAAACTGTTTTTT.

The chain employs TRBV2 and TRBJ1-2; a weak D match, TRBD1 (6 bases). CDR1 and CDR2 from the germline V gene are SNHLY and FYNNEI. This CDR3 is built from 14 residues. Trimming cost V 5 bases and J 4 bases, with 14 bases left between them. CDR3 coding DNA: TGTGCCAGCAGTCAAACCGGGACAAGCTATGGCTACACCTTC. Its protein is CASSQTGTSYGYTF.

The genes are TRBV27 and TRBJ1-6; the D gene is possibly TRBD1 (5 bases). The CDR3 extends over 18 amino acids. Trimming pared 2 bases from V and 6 bases from J, leaving 20 bases between. Germline V gene sequence: CDR1 MNHEY, CDR2 SMNVEV (reference sequence). The CDR3 loop is CASSLMTGWAGPNSPLHF. DNA of the CDR3: TGTGCCAGCAGTTTAATGACCGGATGGGCAGGGCCTAATTCACCCCTCCACTTT.